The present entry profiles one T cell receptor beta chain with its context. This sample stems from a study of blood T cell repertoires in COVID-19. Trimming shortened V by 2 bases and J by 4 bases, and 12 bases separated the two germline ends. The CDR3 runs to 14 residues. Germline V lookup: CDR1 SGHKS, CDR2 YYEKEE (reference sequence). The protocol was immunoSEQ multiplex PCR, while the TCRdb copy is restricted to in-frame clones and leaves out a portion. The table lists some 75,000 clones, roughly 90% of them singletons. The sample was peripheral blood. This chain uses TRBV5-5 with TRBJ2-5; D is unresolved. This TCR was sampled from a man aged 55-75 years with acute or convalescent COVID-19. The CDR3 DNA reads TGTGCCAGCAGCTTCGTCGGAAGAGGAGAGACCCAGTACTTC. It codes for CASSFVGRGETQYF.